This T cell receptor beta chain emerged from a study of PD-L1 blockade in urothelial cancer. Germline lookup yields CDR1 SGHVS and CDR2 FQNEAQ. CDR3 length equals 16 residues. The germline V and J ends were trimmed by 5 bases and 0 bases, with 16 bases remaining between them. Indicated time point: pretreatment peripheral blood. Sequenced by immunoSEQ multiplex PCR; TCRdb stores in-frame clones only, minus some. Here the sample spans more than 75,000 clones, about 83% being singletons. V is TRBV7-8 and J is TRBJ1-1; perhaps TRBD1 as D (5 bases). This specimen consisted of PBMCs, obtained around atezolizumab (anti-PD-L1) treatment. This sequence originates from a man aged 55 to 70 with urothelial cancer. The CDR3 nucleotides are TGTGCCAGCAGCCAAGGGGCGCGGAACATGAACACTGAAGCTTTCTTT. The encoded protein is CASSQGARNMNTEAFF. Combining the CDR3 with reference TRBV7-8 and TRBJ1-1 gives the whole variable domain GAGVSQSPRYKVAKRGQDVALRCDPISGHVSLFWYQQALGQGPEFLTYFQNEAQLDKSGLPSDRFFAERPEGSVSTLKIQRTQQEDSAVYLCASSQGARNMNTEAFFGQGTRLTVV.